This T cell receptor beta chain was captured by sequencing in a study of cytomegalovirus exposure and HLA in healthy donors. This clone has only a few counts. Its antigen is currently unknown. PCR used 60 Vbeta primers and 13 Jbeta primers. The repertoire was sequenced with immunoSEQ multiplex PCR; TCRdb's copy has only in-frame clones and lacks some. The top ten clones hold 6% to 8.5% of a sample with some 150,000 clones, approximately 60% of them seen once. Regarding the study as a whole: The study flagged some 170 TCR beta chains as cytomegalovirus-associated.

Sample: PBMCs. The source is an older woman in good health and CMV-seropositive.

DNA for the CDR3: TGTGCCAGTAGTATGACAGGGCCCGTGAACGAGCAGTACTTC. Residues: CASSMTGPVNEQYF. V and J are TRBV19 and TRBJ2-7, with TRBD1 identical over 7 bases. CDR3 length: 14 residues. Germline assignment: CDR1 LNHDA and CDR2 SQIVND (reference sequence). With V trimmed by 3 bases and J by 5 bases, 7 bases remained unmatched.